This T cell receptor beta chain was recovered during a study of T cells in Graves' hyperthyroidism and ophthalmopathy. The CDR3 runs 10 residues. The V gene's germline CDR1 is SQVTM and CDR2 ANQGSEA. Trimming took 8 bases from V and 7 from J, leaving 12 bases between them. It was RNA transcripts that yielded the amplified TCR beta CDR3 regions. The study used the HTBI primer set for a first-round RT-PCR of the TCR CDR3. A single record per CDR3 protein comes from TCRdb applying MiXCR to the multiplex PCR reads. This table has more than 500,000 distinct CDR3 sequences, 40% to 55% appearing once. This TCR was recovered from an adult woman with Graves' disease, either hyperthyroidism or ophthalmopathy (not recorded which). The chain joins TRBV29-1 to TRBJ2-7; TRBD1 might be the D (5 bases). The sequenced sample was peripheral blood or thyroid tissue (not recorded which). The DNA for the CDR3 is TGCAGCATTTCAGGGATAGAGCAGTACTTC. It yields the protein CSISGIEQYF.